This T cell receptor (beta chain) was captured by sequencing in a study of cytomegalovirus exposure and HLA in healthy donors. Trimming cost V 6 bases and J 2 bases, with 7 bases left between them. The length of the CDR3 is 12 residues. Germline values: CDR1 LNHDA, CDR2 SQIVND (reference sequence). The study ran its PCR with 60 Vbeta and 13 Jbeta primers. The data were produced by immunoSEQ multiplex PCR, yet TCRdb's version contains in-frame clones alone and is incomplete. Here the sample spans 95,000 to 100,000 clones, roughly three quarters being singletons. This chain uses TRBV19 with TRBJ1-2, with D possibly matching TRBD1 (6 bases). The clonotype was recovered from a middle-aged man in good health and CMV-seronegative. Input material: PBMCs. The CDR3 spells CASSGQNYGYTF. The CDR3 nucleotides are TGTGCCAGTAGCGGACAGAACTATGGCTACACCTTC.